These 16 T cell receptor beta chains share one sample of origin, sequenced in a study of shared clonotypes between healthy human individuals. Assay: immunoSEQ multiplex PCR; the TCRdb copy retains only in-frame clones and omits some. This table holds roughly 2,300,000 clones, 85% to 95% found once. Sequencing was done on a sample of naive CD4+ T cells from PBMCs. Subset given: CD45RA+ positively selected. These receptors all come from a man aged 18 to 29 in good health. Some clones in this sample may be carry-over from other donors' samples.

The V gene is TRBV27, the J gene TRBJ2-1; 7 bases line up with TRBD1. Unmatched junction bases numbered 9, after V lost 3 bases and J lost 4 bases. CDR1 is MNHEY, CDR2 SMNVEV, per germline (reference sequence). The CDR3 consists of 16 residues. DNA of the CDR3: TGTGCCAGCAGTTTTGGGTTAGGACAGGTTTACAATGAGCAGTTCTTC. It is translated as CASSFGLGQVYNEQFF.

In DNA, the CDR3 is TGTGCCTGGAGTGTACAGGCTTACAATGAGCAGTTCTTC. Translated: CAWSVQAYNEQFF. This chain links TRBV30 with TRBJ2-1; a possible D gene is TRBD1 (5 bases). Germline V gives CDR1 GTSNPN, CDR2 SVGIG (reference sequence). V gave up 0 bases and J gave up 4 bases, with 7 bases separating them. The CDR3 contains 13 residues.

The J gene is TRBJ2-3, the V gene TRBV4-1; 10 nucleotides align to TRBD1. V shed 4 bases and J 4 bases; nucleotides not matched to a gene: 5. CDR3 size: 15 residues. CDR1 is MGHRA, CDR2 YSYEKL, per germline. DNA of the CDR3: TGCGCCAGCAGCCTCATAGGACAGGGGGCAGATACGCAGTATTTT. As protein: CASSLIGQGADTQYF.

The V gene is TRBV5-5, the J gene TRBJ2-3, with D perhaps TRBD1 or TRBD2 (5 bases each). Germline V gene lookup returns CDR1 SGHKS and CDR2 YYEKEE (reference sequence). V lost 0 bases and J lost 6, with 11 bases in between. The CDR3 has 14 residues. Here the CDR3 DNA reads TGTGCCAGCAGCTTGGGAGGGGCTGGCGATACGCAGTATTTT. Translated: CASSLGGAGDTQYF.

Here the CDR3 reads CASTPQREEVADTQYF. As DNA, the CDR3 is TGTGCCAGCACCCCTCAGCGGGAGGAAGTCGCAGATACGCAGTATTTT. The rearrangement links TRBV25-1 to TRBJ2-3; 9 bases line up with TRBD2. The CDR3 consists of 16 residues. CDR1 and CDR2 from the germline V gene are MGHDK and SYGVNS. The ends lost 7 bases at V and 4 bases at J; junction bases unmatched: 12.

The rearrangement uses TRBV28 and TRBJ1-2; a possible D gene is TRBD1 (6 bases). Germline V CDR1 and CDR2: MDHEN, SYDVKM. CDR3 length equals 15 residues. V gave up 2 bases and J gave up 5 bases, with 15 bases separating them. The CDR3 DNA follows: TGTGCCAGCAGTTTAGGGGCAGGGGTATGGTATGGCTACACCTTC. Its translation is CASSLGAGVWYGYTF.

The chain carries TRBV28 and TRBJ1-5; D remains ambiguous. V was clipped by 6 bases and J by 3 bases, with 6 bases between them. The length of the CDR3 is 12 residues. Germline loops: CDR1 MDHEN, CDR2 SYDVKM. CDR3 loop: CASRYPNQPQHF. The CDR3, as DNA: TGTGCCAGCAGATACCCCAATCAGCCCCAGCATTTT.

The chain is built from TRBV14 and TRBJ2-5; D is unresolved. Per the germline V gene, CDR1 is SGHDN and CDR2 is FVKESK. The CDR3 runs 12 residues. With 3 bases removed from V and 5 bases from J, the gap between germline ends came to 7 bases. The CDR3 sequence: CASSQPWETQYF. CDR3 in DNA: TGTGCCAGCAGCCAGCCTTGGGAGACCCAGTACTTC.

The CDR3 protein is CASSSGLAGDTGELFF. The CDR3 region has the DNA TGTGCCAGCAGCTCGGGACTAGCGGGAGACACCGGGGAGCTGTTTTTT. V gene TRBV11-2 combines with J gene TRBJ2-2; 14 bases are a match to TRBD2. The CDR3 length is 16 residues. Germline trimming cut 4 bases from V and 3 bases from J; bases unmatched to any gene: 1. Per germline, CDR1 SGHAT and CDR2 FQNNGV.

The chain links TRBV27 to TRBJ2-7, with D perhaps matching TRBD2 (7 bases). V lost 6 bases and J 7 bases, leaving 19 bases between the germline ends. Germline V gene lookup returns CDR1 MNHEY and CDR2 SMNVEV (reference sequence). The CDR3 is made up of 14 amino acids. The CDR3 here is CASRGAGVGREQYF. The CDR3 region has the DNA TGTGCCAGCAGGGGGGCGGGAGTGGGCCGGGAGCAGTACTTC.

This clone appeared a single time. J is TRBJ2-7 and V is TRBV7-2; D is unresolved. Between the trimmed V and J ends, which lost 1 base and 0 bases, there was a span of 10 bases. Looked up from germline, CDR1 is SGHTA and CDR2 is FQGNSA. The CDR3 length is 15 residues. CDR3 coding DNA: TGTGCCAGCAGCTTAGGACTGATAACCTCCTACGAGCAGTACTTC. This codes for CASSLGLITSYEQYF.

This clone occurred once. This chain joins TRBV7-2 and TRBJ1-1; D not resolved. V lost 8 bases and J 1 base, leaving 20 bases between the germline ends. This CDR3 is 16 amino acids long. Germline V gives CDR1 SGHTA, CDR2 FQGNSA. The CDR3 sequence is CASATSPGRANTEAFF. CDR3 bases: TGTGCCAGCGCAACCTCCCCGGGCAGAGCGAACACTGAAGCTTTCTTT.

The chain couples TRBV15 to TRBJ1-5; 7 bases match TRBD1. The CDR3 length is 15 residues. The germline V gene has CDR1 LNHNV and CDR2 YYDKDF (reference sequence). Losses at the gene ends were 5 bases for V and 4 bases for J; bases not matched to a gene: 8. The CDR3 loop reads CATSYHATGNQPQHF. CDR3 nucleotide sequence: TGTGCCACCAGCTATCACGCGACAGGGAATCAGCCCCAGCATTTT.

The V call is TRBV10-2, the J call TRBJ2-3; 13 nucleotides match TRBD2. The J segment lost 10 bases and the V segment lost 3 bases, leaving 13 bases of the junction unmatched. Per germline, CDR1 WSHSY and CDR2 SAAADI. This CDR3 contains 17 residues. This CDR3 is CASSDMTSGRRQIAQYF. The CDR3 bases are TGCGCCAGCAGTGATATGACTAGCGGGAGGCGGCAGATCGCGCAGTATTTT.

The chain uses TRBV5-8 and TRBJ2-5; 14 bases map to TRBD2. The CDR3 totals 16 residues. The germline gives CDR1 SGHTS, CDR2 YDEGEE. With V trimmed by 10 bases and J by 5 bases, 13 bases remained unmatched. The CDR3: CAAGTSGRRSGETQYF. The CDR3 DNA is TGTGCCGCCGGGACTAGCGGGAGACGATCGGGGGAGACCCAGTACTTC.

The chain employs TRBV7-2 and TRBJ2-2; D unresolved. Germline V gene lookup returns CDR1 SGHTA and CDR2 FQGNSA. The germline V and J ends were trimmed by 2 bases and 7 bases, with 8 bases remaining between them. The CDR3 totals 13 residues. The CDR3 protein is CASSLPPLGELFF. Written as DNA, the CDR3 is TGTGCCAGCAGCTTACCGCCGCTCGGGGAGCTGTTTTTT.